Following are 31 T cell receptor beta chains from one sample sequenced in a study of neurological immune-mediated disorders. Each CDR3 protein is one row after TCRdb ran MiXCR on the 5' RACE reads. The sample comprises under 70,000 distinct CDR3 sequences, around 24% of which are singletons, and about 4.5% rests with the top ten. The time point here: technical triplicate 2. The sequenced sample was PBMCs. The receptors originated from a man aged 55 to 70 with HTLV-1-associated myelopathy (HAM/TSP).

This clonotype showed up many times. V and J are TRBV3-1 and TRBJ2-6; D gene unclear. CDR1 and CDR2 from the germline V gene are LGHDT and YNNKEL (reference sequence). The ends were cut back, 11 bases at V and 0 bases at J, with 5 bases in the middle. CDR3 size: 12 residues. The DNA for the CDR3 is TGTGCCGCTCGCTCTGGGGCCAACGTCCTGACTTTC. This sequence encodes CAARSGANVLTF. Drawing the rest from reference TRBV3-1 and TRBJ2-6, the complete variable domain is DTAVSQTPKYLVTQMGNDKSIKCEQNLGHDTMYWYKQDSKKFLKIMFSYNNKELIINETVPNRFSPKSPDKAHLNLHINSLELGDSAVYFCAARSGANVLTFGAGSRLTVL.

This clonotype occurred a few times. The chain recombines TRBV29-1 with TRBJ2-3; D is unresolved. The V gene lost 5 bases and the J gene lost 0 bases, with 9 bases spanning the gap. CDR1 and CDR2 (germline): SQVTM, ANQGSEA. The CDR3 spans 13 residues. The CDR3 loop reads CSVQFDSTDTQYF. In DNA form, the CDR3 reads TGCAGCGTTCAGTTCGATAGCACAGATACGCAGTATTTT.

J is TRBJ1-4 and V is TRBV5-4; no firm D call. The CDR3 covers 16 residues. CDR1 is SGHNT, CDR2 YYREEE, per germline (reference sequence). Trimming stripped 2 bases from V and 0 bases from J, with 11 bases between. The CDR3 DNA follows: TGTGCCAGCAGCTTCCGCGACGCTGCAACTAATGAAAAACTGTTTTTT. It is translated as CASSFRDAATNEKLFF. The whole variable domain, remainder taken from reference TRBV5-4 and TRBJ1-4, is ETGVTQSPTHLIKTRGQQVTLRCSSQSGHNTVSWYQQALGQGPQFIFQYYREEENGRGNFPPRFSGLQFPNYSSELNVNALELDDSALYLCASSFRDAATNEKLFFGSGTQLSVL.

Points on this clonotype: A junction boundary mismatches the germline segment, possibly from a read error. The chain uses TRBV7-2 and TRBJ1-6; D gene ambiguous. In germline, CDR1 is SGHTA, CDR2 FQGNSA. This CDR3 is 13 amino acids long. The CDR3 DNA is TGTGCTAGCAGCTTAGTGAGAAATTCACCCCTCCACTTT. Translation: CASSLVRNSPLHF. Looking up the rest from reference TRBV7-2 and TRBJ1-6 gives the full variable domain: GAGVSQSPSNKVTEKGKDVELRCDPISGHTALYWYRQSLGQGLEFLIYFQGNSAPDKSGLPSDRFSAERTGGSVSTLTIQRTQQEDSAVYLCASSLVRNSPLHFGNGTRLTVT.

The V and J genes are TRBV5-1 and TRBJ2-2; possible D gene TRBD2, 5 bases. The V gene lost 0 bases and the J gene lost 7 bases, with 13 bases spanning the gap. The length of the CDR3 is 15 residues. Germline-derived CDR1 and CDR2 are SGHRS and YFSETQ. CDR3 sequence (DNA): TGCGCCAGCAGCTTGGCTGTAGGAGGAAACGGGGAGCTGTTTTTT. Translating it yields CASSLAVGGNGELFF.

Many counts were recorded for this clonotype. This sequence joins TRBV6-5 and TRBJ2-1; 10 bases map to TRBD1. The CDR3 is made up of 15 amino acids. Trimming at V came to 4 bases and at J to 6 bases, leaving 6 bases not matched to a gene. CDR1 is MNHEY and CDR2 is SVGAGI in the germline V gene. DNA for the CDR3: TGTGCCAGCAGTTTGGGGACAGGGGTAATCAATGAGCAGTTCTTC. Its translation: CASSLGTGVINEQFF.

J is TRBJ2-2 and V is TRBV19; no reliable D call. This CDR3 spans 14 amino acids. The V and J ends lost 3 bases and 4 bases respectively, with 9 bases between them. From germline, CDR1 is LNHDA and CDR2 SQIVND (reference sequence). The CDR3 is CASSIPESTGELFF. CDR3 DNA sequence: TGTGCCAGTAGTATCCCCGAGAGCACCGGGGAGCTGTTTTTT. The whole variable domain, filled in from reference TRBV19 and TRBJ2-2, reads DGGITQSPKYLFRKEGQNVTLSCEQNLNHDAMYWYRQDPGQGLRLIYYSQIVNDFQKGDIAEGYSVSREKKESFPLTVTSAQKNPTAFYLCASSIPESTGELFFGEGSRLTVL.

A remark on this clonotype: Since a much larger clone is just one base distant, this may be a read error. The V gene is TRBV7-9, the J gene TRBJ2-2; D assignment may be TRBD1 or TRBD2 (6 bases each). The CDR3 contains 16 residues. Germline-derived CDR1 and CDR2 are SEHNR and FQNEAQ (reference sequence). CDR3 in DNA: TGTGCCATCAGCCCGAGGGGGGCCGGAATAGCCGGGGAGCTGTTTTTT. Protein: CAISPRGAGIAGELFF.

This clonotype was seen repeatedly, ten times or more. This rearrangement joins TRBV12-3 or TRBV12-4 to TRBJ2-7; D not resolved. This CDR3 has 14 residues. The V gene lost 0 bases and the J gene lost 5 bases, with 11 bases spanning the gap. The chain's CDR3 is CASSLALWADEQYF. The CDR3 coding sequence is TGTGCCAGCAGTTTAGCGCTGTGGGCAGACGAGCAGTACTTC.

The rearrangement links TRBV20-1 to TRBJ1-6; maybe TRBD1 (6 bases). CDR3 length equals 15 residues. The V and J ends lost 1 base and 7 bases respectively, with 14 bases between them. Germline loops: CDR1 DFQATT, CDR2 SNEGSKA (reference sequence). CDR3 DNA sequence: TGCAGTGCTAGAGCGTCCCAGGGGTTCAATTCACCCCTCCACTTT. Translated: CSARASQGFNSPLHF.

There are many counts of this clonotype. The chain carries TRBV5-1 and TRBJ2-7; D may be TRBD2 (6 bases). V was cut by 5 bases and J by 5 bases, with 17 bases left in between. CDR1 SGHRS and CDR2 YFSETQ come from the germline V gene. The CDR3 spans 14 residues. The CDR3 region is CASSSGTSRHEQYF. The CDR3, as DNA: TGCGCCAGCAGTTCGGGGACTTCCCGTCACGAGCAGTACTTC.

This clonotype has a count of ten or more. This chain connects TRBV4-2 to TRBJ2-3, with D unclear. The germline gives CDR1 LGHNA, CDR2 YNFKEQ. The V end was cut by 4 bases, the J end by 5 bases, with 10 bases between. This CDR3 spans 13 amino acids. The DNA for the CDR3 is TGTGCCAGCAGCCCCCGGGCGGAAGATACGCAGTATTTT. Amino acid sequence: CASSPRAEDTQYF.

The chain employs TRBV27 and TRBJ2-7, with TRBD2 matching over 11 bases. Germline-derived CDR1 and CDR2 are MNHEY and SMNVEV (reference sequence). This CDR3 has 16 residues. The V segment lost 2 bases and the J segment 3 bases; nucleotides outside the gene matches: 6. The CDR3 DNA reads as TGTGCCAGCAGTTTAACTAGCGGGAGCGGATTCTACGAGCAGTACTTC. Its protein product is CASSLTSGSGFYEQYF.

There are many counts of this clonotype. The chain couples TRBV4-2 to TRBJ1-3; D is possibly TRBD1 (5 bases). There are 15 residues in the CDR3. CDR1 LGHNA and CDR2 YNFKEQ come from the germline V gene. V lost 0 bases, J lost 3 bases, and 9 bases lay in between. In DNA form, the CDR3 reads TGTGCCAGCAGCCAAGATCACAGGAGTGGAAACACCATATATTTT. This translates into CASSQDHRSGNTIYF.

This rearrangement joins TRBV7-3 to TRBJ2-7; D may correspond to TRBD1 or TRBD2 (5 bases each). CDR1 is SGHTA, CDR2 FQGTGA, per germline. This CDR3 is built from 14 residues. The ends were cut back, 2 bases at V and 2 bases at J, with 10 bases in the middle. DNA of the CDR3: TGTGCCAGCAGCTTAGTCCCGGGACCCTACGAGCAGTACTTC. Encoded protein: CASSLVPGPYEQYF. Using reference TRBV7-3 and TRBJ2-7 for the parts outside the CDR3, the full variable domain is GAGVSQTPSNKVTEKGKYVELRCDPISGHTALYWYRQSLGQGPEFLIYFQGTGAADDSGLPNDRFFAVRPEGSVSTLKIQRTERGDSAVYLCASSLVPGPYEQYFGPGTRLTVT.

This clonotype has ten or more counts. CDR3 amino acids: CASSLNRAYEQYF. CDR3 nucleotides: TGCGCCAGCAGCTTGAATAGAGCCTACGAGCAGTACTTC. This chain links TRBV5-1 with TRBJ2-7; no clear D. The CDR3 sequence is 13 residues long. Looked up from germline, CDR1 is SGHRS and CDR2 is YFSETQ. V lost 1 base to trimming and J lost 2 bases, with 7 bases between them.

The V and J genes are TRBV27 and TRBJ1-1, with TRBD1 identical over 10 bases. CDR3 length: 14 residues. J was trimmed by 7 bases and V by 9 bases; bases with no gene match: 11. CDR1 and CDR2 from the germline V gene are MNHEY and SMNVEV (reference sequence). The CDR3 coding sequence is TGTGCCAGTGGGGTCGGGACAGGGGAAAGTGAAGCTTTCTTT. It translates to CASGVGTGESEAFF.

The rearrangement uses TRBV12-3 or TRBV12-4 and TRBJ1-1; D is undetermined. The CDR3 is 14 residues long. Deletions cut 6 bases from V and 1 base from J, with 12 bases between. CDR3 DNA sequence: TGTGCCAGCAGCCCCGTAGGACGGAACACTGAAGCTTTCTTT. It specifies CASSPVGRNTEAFF.

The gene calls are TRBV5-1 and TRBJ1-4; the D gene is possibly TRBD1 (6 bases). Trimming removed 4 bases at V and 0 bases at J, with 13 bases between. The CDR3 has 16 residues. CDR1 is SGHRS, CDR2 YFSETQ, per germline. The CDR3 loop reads CASSHRTDATNEKLFF. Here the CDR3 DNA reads TGCGCCAGCAGCCATCGGACAGATGCAACTAATGAAAAACTGTTTTTT. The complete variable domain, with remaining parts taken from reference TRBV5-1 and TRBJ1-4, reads KAGVTQTPRYLIKTRGQQVTLSCSPISGHRSVSWYQQTPGQGLQFLFEYFSETQRNKGNFPGRFSGRQFSNSRSEMNVSTLELGDSALYLCASSHRTDATNEKLFFGSGTQLSVL.

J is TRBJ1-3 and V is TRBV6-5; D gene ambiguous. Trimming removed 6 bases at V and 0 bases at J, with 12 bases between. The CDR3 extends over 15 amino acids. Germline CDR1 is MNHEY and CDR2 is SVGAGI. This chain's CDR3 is CASSPWVNSGNTIYF. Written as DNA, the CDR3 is TGTGCCAGCAGCCCGTGGGTCAACTCTGGAAACACCATATATTTT.

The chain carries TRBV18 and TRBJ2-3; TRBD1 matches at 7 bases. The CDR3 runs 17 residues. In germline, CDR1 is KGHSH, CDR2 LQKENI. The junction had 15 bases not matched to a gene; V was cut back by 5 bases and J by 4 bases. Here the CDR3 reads CASSNDITGTDADTQYF. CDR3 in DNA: TGTGCCAGCTCAAACGACATTACCGGGACAGACGCAGATACGCAGTATTTT. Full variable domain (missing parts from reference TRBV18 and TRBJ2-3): NAGVMQNPRHLVRRRGQEARLRCSPMKGHSHVYWYRQLPEEGLKFMVYLQKENIIDESGMPKERFSAEFPKEGPSILRIQQVVRGDSAAYFCASSNDITGTDADTQYFGPGTRLTVL.

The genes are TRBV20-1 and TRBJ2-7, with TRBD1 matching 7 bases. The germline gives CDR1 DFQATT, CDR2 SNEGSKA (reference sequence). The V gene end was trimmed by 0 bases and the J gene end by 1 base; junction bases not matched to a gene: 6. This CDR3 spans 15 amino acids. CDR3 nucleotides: TGCAGTGCTAGAGATAGGACAGGACCTTCCTACGAGCAGTACTTC. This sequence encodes CSARDRTGPSYEQYF.

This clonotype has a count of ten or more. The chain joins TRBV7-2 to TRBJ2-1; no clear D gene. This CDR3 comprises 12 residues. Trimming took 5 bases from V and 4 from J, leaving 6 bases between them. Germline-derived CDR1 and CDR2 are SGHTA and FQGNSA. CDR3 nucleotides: TGTGCCAGCAGCCCCTTTTACAATGAGCAGTTCTTC. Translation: CASSPFYNEQFF.

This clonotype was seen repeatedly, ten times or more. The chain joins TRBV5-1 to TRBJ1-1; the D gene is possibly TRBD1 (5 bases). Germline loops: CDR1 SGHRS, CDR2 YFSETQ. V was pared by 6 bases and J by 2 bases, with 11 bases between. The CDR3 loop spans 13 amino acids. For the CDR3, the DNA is TGCGCCAGCACGGCAGGGTCTAACACTGAAGCTTTCTTT. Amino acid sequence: CASTAGSNTEAFF. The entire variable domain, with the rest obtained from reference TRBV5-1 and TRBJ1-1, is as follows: KAGVTQTPRYLIKTRGQQVTLSCSPISGHRSVSWYQQTPGQGLQFLFEYFSETQRNKGNFPGRFSGRQFSNSRSEMNVSTLELGDSALYLCASTAGSNTEAFFGQGTRLTVV.

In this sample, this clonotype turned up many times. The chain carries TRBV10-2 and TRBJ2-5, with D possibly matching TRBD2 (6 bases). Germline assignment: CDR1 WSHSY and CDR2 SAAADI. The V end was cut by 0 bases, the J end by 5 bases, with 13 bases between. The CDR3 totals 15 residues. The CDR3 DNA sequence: TGCGCCAGCAGTGAGTCGGCGGGGTTGATCGAGACCCAGTACTTC. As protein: CASSESAGLIETQYF.

This CDR3 reads CSVFSGANVLTF. The CDR3 DNA reads as TGCAGCGTTTTCTCTGGGGCCAACGTCCTGACTTTC. The chain is built from TRBV29-1 and TRBJ2-6; D is undetermined. The CDR3 length is 12 residues. The germline CDR1 and CDR2 sequences are SQVTM and ANQGSEA. The V gene lost 5 bases and the J gene lost 0 bases, with 2 bases spanning the gap.

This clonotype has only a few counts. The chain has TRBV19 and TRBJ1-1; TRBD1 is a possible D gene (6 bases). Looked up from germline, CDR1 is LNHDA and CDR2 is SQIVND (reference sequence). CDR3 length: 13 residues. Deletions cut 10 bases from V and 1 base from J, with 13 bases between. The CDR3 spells CATGTPWNTEAFF. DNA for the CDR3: TGTGCCACCGGGACACCCTGGAACACTGAAGCTTTCTTT.

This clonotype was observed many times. The DNA for the CDR3 is TGCAGTGCTCCTAATCCGGGACAGGGGCGCACAGATACGCAGTATTTT. This sequence encodes CSAPNPGQGRTDTQYF. V usage is TRBV20-1 and J usage is TRBJ2-3; 10 nucleotides line up with TRBD1. Germline loops: CDR1 DFQATT, CDR2 SNEGSKA (reference sequence). The trim removed 5 bases at V and 1 base at J, leaving 9 bases unmatched. The CDR3 loop spans 16 amino acids.

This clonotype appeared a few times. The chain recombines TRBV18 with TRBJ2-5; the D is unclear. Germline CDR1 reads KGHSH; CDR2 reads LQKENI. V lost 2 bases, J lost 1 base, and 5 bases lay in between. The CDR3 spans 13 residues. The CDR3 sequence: CASSPDIQETQYF. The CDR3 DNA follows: TGTGCCAGCTCACCAGACATCCAAGAGACCCAGTACTTC.

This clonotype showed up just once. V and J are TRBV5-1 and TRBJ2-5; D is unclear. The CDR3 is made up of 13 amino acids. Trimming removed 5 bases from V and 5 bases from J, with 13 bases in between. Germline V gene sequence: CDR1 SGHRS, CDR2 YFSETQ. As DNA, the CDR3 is TGCGCCAGCAGTTCCAACAGTGGGGAGACCCAGTACTTC. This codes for CASSSNSGETQYF.

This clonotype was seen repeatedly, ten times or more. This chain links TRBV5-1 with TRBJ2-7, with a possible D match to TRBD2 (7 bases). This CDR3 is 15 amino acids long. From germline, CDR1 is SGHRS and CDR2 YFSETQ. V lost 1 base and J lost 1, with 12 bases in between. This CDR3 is CASSLSGGGSYEQYF. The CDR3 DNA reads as TGCGCCAGCAGCTTGTCGGGGGGCGGTTCCTACGAGCAGTACTTC.